The 25 T cell receptor beta chains below all came from one sample that was sequenced in a study of graft-versus-host responses after intestinal transplantation. Libraries were prepared by immunoSEQ multiplex PCR; TCRdb keeps only in-frame clonotypes and omits some of them. The sample lists 85,000 to 110,000 clones, 80% to 95% seen once, with under 1.5% in the top ten. These TCRs are of unknown antigen specificity. Sample: unstimulated CD8+ T cells sorted from spleen or lymph node cells, taken before intestinal transplant. The source is a human donor who received an intestinal transplant.

The genes are TRBV5-1 and TRBJ2-5; perhaps TRBD2 as D (5 bases). Germline V gives CDR1 SGHRS, CDR2 YFSETQ. V was cut by 2 bases and J by 0 bases, with 11 bases left in between. This CDR3 contains 15 residues. The CDR3 nucleotides are TGCGCCAGCAGCTTTCTTCAAGCGGACCAAGAGACCCAGTACTTC. Translating it yields CASSFLQADQETQYF.

The rearrangement uses TRBV2 and TRBJ1-4, with 8 bases matching TRBD1. This CDR3 comprises 15 residues. After removal of 3 bases from V and 0 bases from J, the junction contained 0 bases not matched to a gene. Germline assignment: CDR1 SNHLY and CDR2 FYNNEI. The CDR3 DNA reads TGTGCCAGCAGTGAGGGACAGGCAACTAATGAAAAACTGTTTTTT. As protein: CASSEGQATNEKLFF.

The sample holds a few counts of this clone. This chain uses TRBV6-1 with TRBJ2-7; D gene uncertain. With 0 bases removed from V and 3 bases from J, the gap between germline ends came to 12 bases. This CDR3 has 15 residues. Germline V gene data show CDR1 as MNHNS and CDR2 as SASEGT. The CDR3 DNA reads TGTGCCAGCAGTGAAGCGAGAAACAGCTTCTACGAGCAGTACTTC. This gives the protein CASSEARNSFYEQYF.

This clone was recorded once. The chain links TRBV5-5 to TRBJ1-6; D is possibly TRBD1 (6 bases). Per the germline V gene, CDR1 is SGHKS and CDR2 is YYEKEE (reference sequence). V lost 6 bases and J 7 bases, leaving 23 bases between the germline ends. CDR3 size: 17 residues. The CDR3: CASTVGVRTAKNSPLHF. The CDR3 region has the DNA TGTGCCAGCACCGTTGGGGTCAGGACAGCAAAGAATTCACCCCTCCACTTT.

V and J are TRBV6-1 and TRBJ1-5, with 8 positions matching TRBD1. CDR1 is MNHNS, CDR2 SASEGT, per germline. This CDR3 has 16 residues. V trimming: 3 bases; J trimming: 5 bases; junction bases outside the gene matches: 9. The CDR3 spells CASSDLDRGNDQPQHF. Written as DNA, the CDR3 is TGTGCCAGCAGTGACCTAGACAGGGGCAATGATCAGCCCCAGCATTTT.

The chain uses TRBV9 and TRBJ1-2; a possible D gene is TRBD1 (6 bases). This CDR3 has 14 residues. Trimming cost V 5 bases and J 7 bases, with 18 bases left between them. Germline V gene sequence: CDR1 SGDLS, CDR2 YYNGEE. CDR3 DNA: TGTGCCAGCAGTGAACAAGGGGGTTCCCTTGGCTACACCTTC. Amino acid sequence: CASSEQGGSLGYTF.

V gene TRBV27 combines with J gene TRBJ2-2, with 7 bases matching TRBD2. Germline lookup yields CDR1 MNHEY and CDR2 SMNVEV (reference sequence). The CDR3 has 12 residues. The junction had 0 bases not matched to a gene; V was cut back by 6 bases and J by 5 bases. The CDR3 DNA reads as TGTGCCAGCAGCGGGAGGACCGGGGAGCTGTTTTTT. Protein: CASSGRTGELFF.

The chain joins TRBV19 to TRBJ1-1, with a weak D call TRBD1 (5 bases). Germline V gene data show CDR1 as LNHDA and CDR2 as SQIVND (reference sequence). V lost 3 bases and J lost 9, with 14 bases in between. The length of the CDR3 is 13 residues. The CDR3 protein is CASSIAAAGKAFF. CDR3 in DNA: TGTGCCAGTAGTATTGCCGCGGCAGGGAAAGCTTTCTTT.

The rearrangement uses TRBV19 and TRBJ1-1; 7 bases match TRBD1. This CDR3 region has 17 residues. The germline V gene encodes CDR1 LNHDA and CDR2 SQIVND (reference sequence). V dropped 1 base and J dropped 3; count of bases not matched to a gene: 11. In DNA form, the CDR3 reads TGTGCCAGTAGTATAGCAGGGGGGGGCCCAGAGGACACTGAAGCTTTCTTT. It translates to CASSIAGGGPEDTEAFF. The full variable domain, its missing parts supplied by reference TRBV19 and TRBJ1-1, is DGGITQSPKYLFRKEGQNVTLSCEQNLNHDAMYWYRQDPGQGLRLIYYSQIVNDFQKGDIAEGYSVSREKKESFPLTVTSAQKNPTAFYLCASSIAGGGPEDTEAFFGQGTRLTVV.

This chain connects TRBV7-8 to TRBJ2-5, with D perhaps assigned TRBD1 or TRBD2 (5 bases each). The CDR3 covers 17 residues. V was pared by 5 bases and J by 3 bases, with 22 bases between. CDR1 is SGHVS and CDR2 is FQNEAQ in the germline V gene. The CDR3 bases are TGTGCCAGCAGCGAAAGGATCGGGGCTGGCCTCAAAGAGACCCAGTACTTC. This gives the protein CASSERIGAGLKETQYF.

This chain joins TRBV11-2 and TRBJ1-1; 9 positions agree with TRBD1. The germline V gene has CDR1 SGHAT and CDR2 FQNNGV. There are 18 residues in the CDR3. Trimming at V came to 4 bases and at J to 1 base, leaving 13 bases not matched to a gene. DNA for the CDR3: TGTGCCAGCAGCTCAGAGTACAGGGGGCGAGTCGGGAACACTGAAGCTTTCTTT. Residues: CASSSEYRGRVGNTEAFF.

The chain uses TRBV2 and TRBJ2-2; weak D call: TRBD2 (6 bases). Germline V gene lookup returns CDR1 SNHLY and CDR2 FYNNEI. There are 15 residues in the CDR3. V lost 2 bases to trimming and J lost 6 bases, with 13 bases between them. In DNA, the CDR3 is TGTGCCAGCAGTGAACATGGTGGGGAGGCCGGGGAGCTGTTTTTT. It translates to CASSEHGGEAGELFF.

The J gene is TRBJ1-2, the V gene TRBV7-9, with TRBD1 as a possible D gene (5 bases). Germline CDR1 reads SEHNR; CDR2 reads FQNEAQ (reference sequence). The CDR3 runs 14 residues. V lost 5 bases and J 4 bases, leaving 14 bases between the germline ends. For the CDR3, the DNA is TGTGCCAGCAGCCAGAGCGACAGCTTCTATGGCTACACCTTC. Translation gives CASSQSDSFYGYTF.

The genes are TRBV19 and TRBJ2-7, with 7 nucleotides matching TRBD2. Germline values: CDR1 LNHDA, CDR2 SQIVND (reference sequence). The CDR3 is made up of 14 amino acids. With 7 bases clipped from V and 5 bases from J, the junction kept 11 bases outside the gene matches. DNA of the CDR3: TGTGCCAGTAAGTGGGAGCGGGGATCTCACGAGCAGTACTTC. This sequence encodes CASKWERGSHEQYF.

V gene TRBV4-1 combines with J gene TRBJ2-7; TRBD2 matches 8 bases. This CDR3 region has 16 residues. The germline V gene has CDR1 MGHRA and CDR2 YSYEKL. Unmatched junction bases numbered 9, after V lost 4 bases and J lost 1 base. The CDR3 loop is CASSLSGTRSSYEQYF. The CDR3 DNA sequence: TGCGCCAGCAGCCTTAGCGGGACACGTTCTTCCTACGAGCAGTACTTC.

The J gene is TRBJ2-7, the V gene TRBV6-1; no clear D. Trimming took 6 bases from V and 2 from J, leaving 5 bases between them. Germline V CDR1 and CDR2: MNHNS, SASEGT. This CDR3 is built from 11 residues. CDR3 coding DNA: TGTGCCAGCAGAAACACCTACGAGCAGTACTTC. It codes for CASRNTYEQYF.

V and J are TRBV7-9 and TRBJ2-2, with D perhaps matching TRBD2 (6 bases). Deletions cut 1 base from V and 1 base from J, with 13 bases between. Germline CDR1 and CDR2: SEHNR and FQNEAQ (reference sequence). The CDR3 is 17 amino acids. The CDR3 nucleotides are TGTGCCAGCAGCTTAGAGGCTAGCGTGATGAACACCGGGGAGCTGTTTTTT. This encodes CASSLEASVMNTGELFF.

The V gene is TRBV7-2, the J gene TRBJ1-1, with D uncertain. Trimming pared 2 bases from V and 8 bases from J, leaving 6 bases between. Germline V CDR1 and CDR2: SGHTA, FQGNSA. CDR3 size: 11 residues. The CDR3 spells CASSLQWEAFF. The DNA of the CDR3 is TGTGCCAGCAGCTTACAGTGGGAAGCTTTCTTT. Combining the CDR3 with reference TRBV7-2 and TRBJ1-1 gives the whole variable domain GAGVSQSPSNKVTEKGKDVELRCDPISGHTALYWYRQSLGQGLEFLIYFQGNSAPDKSGLPSDRFSAERTGGSVSTLTIQRTQQEDSAVYLCASSLQWEAFFGQGTRLTVV.

The genes are TRBV6-6 and TRBJ2-7; unclear D gene. V gave up 2 bases and J gave up 3 bases, with 5 bases separating them. The CDR3 runs to 12 residues. CDR1 MNHNY and CDR2 SVGAGI come from the germline V gene (reference sequence). CDR3 sequence: CASSYHFYEQYF. CDR3 bases: TGTGCCAGCAGTTACCATTTCTACGAGCAGTACTTC.

The gene calls are TRBV4-1 and TRBJ1-1; TRBD1 aligns across 9 bases. This CDR3 is 16 amino acids long. Germline V gene lookup returns CDR1 MGHRA and CDR2 YSYEKL. Unmatched junction bases numbered 6, after V lost 4 bases and J lost 0 bases. Here the CDR3 reads CASSPGTGFMNTEAFF. Written as DNA, the CDR3 is TGCGCCAGCAGCCCCGGGACAGGGTTCATGAACACTGAAGCTTTCTTT.

This chain uses TRBV15 with TRBJ1-5, with no clear D. This CDR3 contains 14 residues. The V and J ends lost 5 bases and 5 bases respectively, with 13 bases between them. Per the germline V gene, CDR1 is LNHNV and CDR2 is YYDKDF (reference sequence). The CDR3 reads CATSRWPGDQPQHF. For the CDR3, the DNA is TGTGCCACCAGCCGCTGGCCTGGTGATCAGCCCCAGCATTTT. The full variable domain, rest sourced from reference TRBV15 and TRBJ1-5, is DAMVIQNPRYQVTQFGKPVTLSCSQTLNHNVMYWYQQKSSQAPKLLFHYYDKDFNNEADTPDNFQSRRPNTSFCFLDIRSPGLGDTAMYLCATSRWPGDQPQHFGDGTRLSIL.

The chain recombines TRBV6-4 with TRBJ2-7; D gene unclear. The germline gives CDR1 MRHNA, CDR2 SNTAGT. Trimming shortened V by 6 bases and J by 0 bases, and 3 bases separated the two germline ends. The CDR3 totals 11 residues. The CDR3 here is CASSPSYEQYF. Here the CDR3 DNA reads TGTGCCAGCAGCCCCTCCTACGAGCAGTACTTC.

The chain employs TRBV29-1 and TRBJ2-3, with 9 nucleotides matching TRBD2. V shed 3 bases and J 3 bases; nucleotides not matched to a gene: 4. The CDR3 has 14 amino acids. Germline CDR1 and CDR2: SQVTM and ANQGSEA. The CDR3 DNA reads as TGCAGCGTTGAGGCGGGGGGGCCAACAGATACGCAGTATTTT. It encodes CSVEAGGPTDTQYF.

The V gene is TRBV19, the J gene TRBJ2-1, with TRBD1 matching over 7 bases. The CDR3 extends over 15 amino acids. Germline V gives CDR1 LNHDA, CDR2 SQIVND (reference sequence). The V segment lost 3 bases and the J segment 6 bases; nucleotides outside the gene matches: 8. The CDR3 sequence: CASSIEGAFFNEQFF. The CDR3 DNA reads as TGTGCCAGTAGTATCGAGGGGGCGTTTTTCAATGAGCAGTTCTTC.

The DNA of the CDR3 is TGCGCCAGCGGACAGGGTAGCAATCAGCCCCAGCATTTT. This encodes CASGQGSNQPQHF. The chain employs TRBV4-1 and TRBJ1-5, with 8 positions matching TRBD1. There are 13 residues in the CDR3. Germline CDR1 reads MGHRA; CDR2 reads YSYEKL. V was clipped by 8 bases and J by 0 bases; unmatched bases: 0.